Below are 18 T cell receptor beta chains sequenced from a single sample in a study of blood T cell repertoires in COVID-19. The assay was immunoSEQ multiplex PCR, and TCRdb's table has in-frame clones only and misses some. Of under 300,000 clones listed, 80% to 85% are singletons. The sequenced sample consisted of PBMCs or T cells enriched from blood (not recorded which). Receptors were obtained from a man aged 45-65 years who had recovered from COVID-19.

V gene TRBV28 combines with J gene TRBJ1-3; perhaps TRBD1 as D (6 bases). Trimming shortened V by 4 bases and J by 3 bases, and 13 bases separated the two germline ends. The CDR3 contains 15 residues. CDR1 MDHEN and CDR2 SYDVKM come from the germline V gene. The CDR3, as DNA: TGTGCCAGCAGTTGGCCGACAGGTATTGGAAACACCATATATTTT. Translating gives CASSWPTGIGNTIYF.

The chain joins TRBV10-2 to TRBJ2-7, with D possibly matching TRBD2 (6 bases). Germline CDR1 and CDR2: WSHSY and SAAADI. The CDR3 runs to 17 residues. V gave up 0 bases and J gave up 4 bases, with 19 bases separating them. CDR3 loop: CASSESWTTGIVYEQYF. In nucleotides, the CDR3 is TGCGCCAGCAGTGAGTCGTGGACTACGGGGATCGTTTACGAGCAGTACTTC.

V is TRBV25-1 and J is TRBJ2-7, with 9 positions matching TRBD1. This CDR3 spans 18 amino acids. CDR1 is MGHDK and CDR2 is SYGVNS in the germline V gene. The V gene end was trimmed by 3 bases and the J gene end by 3 bases; junction bases not matched to a gene: 15. CDR3: CASSDVRGSDRGGYEQYF. In DNA, the CDR3 is TGTGCCAGCAGTGATGTTAGGGGATCCGACAGGGGGGGCTACGAGCAGTACTTC.

This clone occurred once. This sequence joins TRBV28 and TRBJ2-6, with 7 bases fitting TRBD2. This CDR3 contains 15 residues. V lost 3 bases and J lost 4; bases outside the gene matches: 3. The germline CDR1 and CDR2 sequences are MDHEN and SYDVKM. In nucleotides, the CDR3 is TGTGCCAGCAGTTTGGGGGGGAGAGGGGCCAACGTCCTGACTTTC. It translates to CASSLGGRGANVLTF.

This rearrangement joins TRBV9 to TRBJ1-2, with D unclear. CDR3 length equals 16 residues. Trimming pared 4 bases from V and 8 bases from J, leaving 24 bases between. Germline V gene lookup returns CDR1 SGDLS and CDR2 YYNGEE. In DNA form, the CDR3 reads TGTGCCAGCAGCCCAAAATACAGAGAAGGTACGGAAGGCTACACCTTC. Translating gives CASSPKYREGTEGYTF. Full variable domain (missing parts from reference TRBV9 and TRBJ1-2): DSGVTQTPKHLITATGQRVTLRCSPRSGDLSVYWYQQSLDQGLQFLIQYYNGEERAKGNILERFSAQQFPDLHSELNLSSLELGDSALYFCASSPKYREGTEGYTFGSGTRLTVV.

The chain has TRBV4-1 and TRBJ2-1; 8 nucleotides agree with TRBD2. V lost 4 bases to trimming and J lost 4 bases; unmatched junction nucleotides: 6. This CDR3 is 15 amino acids long. The germline gives CDR1 MGHRA, CDR2 YSYEKL. The CDR3 loop reads CASSPSGGGYNEQFF. The CDR3 DNA follows: TGCGCCAGCAGCCCCTCGGGCGGGGGGTACAATGAGCAGTTCTTC.

The chain couples TRBV5-4 to TRBJ2-3; TRBD2 matches at 12 bases. The CDR3 spans 15 residues. Germline V gene lookup returns CDR1 SGHNT and CDR2 YYREEE (reference sequence). The junction had 6 bases not matched to a gene; V was cut back by 4 bases and J by 6 bases. CDR3 coding DNA: TGTGCCAGCAGCCCGACTAGCGGGAGCTTGGATACGCAGTATTTT. Encoded protein: CASSPTSGSLDTQYF.

The rearrangement uses TRBV27 and TRBJ2-7; possible D gene TRBD2, 6 bases. V was pared by 5 bases and J by 0 bases, with 17 bases between. This CDR3 contains 16 residues. Germline-derived CDR1 and CDR2 are MNHEY and SMNVEV (reference sequence). The CDR3 reads CASSTRRGGTSYEQYF. CDR3 coding DNA: TGTGCCAGCAGTACGCGGCGGGGCGGCACCTCCTACGAGCAGTACTTC.

This chain uses TRBV29-1 with TRBJ2-2, with 7 bases that match TRBD2. The CDR3 sequence is 14 residues long. Germline values: CDR1 SQVTM, CDR2 ANQGSEA. Unmatched junction bases numbered 5, after V lost 4 bases and J lost 3 bases. The DNA of the CDR3 is TGCAGCGTTGGGGCGGGAGCAGACACCGGGGAGCTGTTTTTT. Protein product: CSVGAGADTGELFF.

The chain uses TRBV14 and TRBJ1-2, with D perhaps matching TRBD1 (5 bases). Trimming pared 1 base from V and 8 bases from J, leaving 11 bases between. The length of the CDR3 is 13 residues. The V gene's germline CDR1 is SGHDN and CDR2 FVKESK. CDR3 protein: CASSQGRGGGYTF. CDR3 coding DNA: TGTGCCAGCAGCCAAGGGCGGGGCGGGGGCTACACCTTC.

The V gene is TRBV2, the J gene TRBJ1-1; 11 nucleotides align to TRBD1. The CDR3 consists of 17 residues. Germline V gene data show CDR1 as SNHLY and CDR2 as FYNNEI. V was clipped by 6 bases and J by 1 base; unmatched bases: 10. CDR3 coding DNA: TGTGCCAGCAGGTCGGTTGGACAGGGGGCGAGGAACACTGAAGCTTTCTTT. This codes for CASRSVGQGARNTEAFF. Full variable domain (missing parts from reference TRBV2 and TRBJ1-1): EPEVTQTPSHQVTQMGQEVILRCVPISNHLYFYWYRQILGQKVEFLVSFYNNEISEKSEIFDDQFSVERPDGSNFTLKIRSTKLEDSAMYFCASRSVGQGARNTEAFFGQGTRLTVV.

This chain links TRBV6-2 or TRBV6-3 with TRBJ2-7; 7 bases map to TRBD2. Germline assignment: CDR1 MNHEY and CDR2 SVGEGT. The V segment lost 2 bases and the J segment 9 bases; nucleotides outside the gene matches: 7. The CDR3 length is 13 residues. The CDR3 loop reads CASSYGTTFRQYF. The DNA of the CDR3 is TGTGCCAGCAGTTACGGGACTACTTTTAGGCAGTACTTC.

This clone was observed a few times. The chain carries TRBV27 and TRBJ2-7, with D hard to call. This CDR3 has 10 amino acids. V lost 6 bases and J lost 3, with 3 bases in between. Germline V lookup: CDR1 MNHEY, CDR2 SMNVEV (reference sequence). CDR3 region: CASRHYEQYF. The CDR3 region has the DNA TGTGCCAGCAGACACTACGAGCAGTACTTC.

The genes are TRBV19 and TRBJ1-2; 7 nucleotides align to TRBD1. The junction had 8 bases not matched to a gene; V was cut back by 4 bases and J by 6 bases. CDR3 length: 14 amino acids. Germline values: CDR1 LNHDA, CDR2 SQIVND (reference sequence). For the CDR3, the DNA is TGTGCCAGTAGTACCCATAGACAGGGTGATGGCTACACCTTC. Residues: CASSTHRQGDGYTF.

This clone was detected only a few times. The chain has TRBV5-6 and TRBJ2-2; D uncertain. The CDR3 consists of 18 residues. Germline-derived CDR1 and CDR2 are SGHDT and YYEEEE. Trimming pared 0 bases from V and 4 bases from J, leaving 19 bases between. CDR3 amino acids: CASSLAKGWSTATGELFF. In DNA form, the CDR3 reads TGTGCCAGCAGCTTGGCCAAAGGATGGAGCACGGCCACCGGGGAGCTGTTTTTT.

This clone occurred a few times. The V and J genes are TRBV7-9 and TRBJ2-7; TRBD1 matches 9 bases. In germline, CDR1 is SEHNR, CDR2 FQNEAQ (reference sequence). This CDR3 region has 15 residues. V lost 1 base and J lost 3; bases outside the gene matches: 4. CDR3 DNA sequence: TGTGCCAGCAGCTTAGAGGGGACAGGGTACTACGAGCAGTACTTC. Protein sequence: CASSLEGTGYYEQYF.

The chain has TRBV5-4 and TRBJ1-6; 7 nucleotides agree with TRBD1. This CDR3 has 16 residues. The V gene's germline CDR1 is SGHNT and CDR2 YYREEE (reference sequence). Trimming at V came to 3 bases and at J to 6 bases, leaving 9 bases not matched to a gene. CDR3 coding DNA: TGTGCCAGCAGCTCAGGGACAGCAAAACCTAATTCACCCCTCCACTTT. Translated, it gives CASSSGTAKPNSPLHF.

This clone was detected only a few times. Here the CDR3 DNA reads TGTGCCAGCTCGACTAGCGGGGGGGCGTACGAGCAGTACTTC. Its protein product is CASSTSGGAYEQYF. This chain uses TRBV2 with TRBJ2-7, with 14 nucleotides matching TRBD2. Germline CDR1 is SNHLY and CDR2 is FYNNEI. The CDR3 sequence is 14 residues long. The V segment lost 8 bases and the J segment 4 bases; nucleotides outside the gene matches: 4.